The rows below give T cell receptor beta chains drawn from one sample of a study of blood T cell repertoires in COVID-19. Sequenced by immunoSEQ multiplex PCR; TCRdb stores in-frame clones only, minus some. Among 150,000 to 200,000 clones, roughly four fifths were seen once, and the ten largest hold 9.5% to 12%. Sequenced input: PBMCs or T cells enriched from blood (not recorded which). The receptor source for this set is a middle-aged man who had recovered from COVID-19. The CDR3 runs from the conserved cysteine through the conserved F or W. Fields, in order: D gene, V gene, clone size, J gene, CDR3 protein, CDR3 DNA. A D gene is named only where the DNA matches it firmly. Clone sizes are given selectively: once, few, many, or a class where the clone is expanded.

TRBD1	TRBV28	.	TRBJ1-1	CASSLTAGGNTEAFF	TGTGCCAGCAGTTTAACGGCAGGGGGGAACACTGAAGCTTTCTTT
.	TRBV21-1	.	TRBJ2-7	CASSKDNRTEGEQYF	TGTGCCAGCAGCAAAGATAACAGGACAGAGGGGGAGCAGTACTTC
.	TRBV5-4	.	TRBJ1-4	CASSPQGNEKLFF	TGTGCCAGCAGCCCCCAGGGAAATGAAAAACTGTTTTTT
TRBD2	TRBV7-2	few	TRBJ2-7	CASSPTSGSSYEQYF	TGTGCCAGCAGCCCCACTAGCGGGAGCTCCTACGAGCAGTACTTC
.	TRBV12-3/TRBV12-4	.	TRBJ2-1	CASSLARNNEQFF	TGTGCCAGCAGTTTGGCCAGAAACAATGAGCAGTTCTTC
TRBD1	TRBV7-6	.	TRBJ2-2	CASSVNRGPGELFF	TGTGCCAGCAGCGTGAACAGGGGTCCCGGGGAGCTGTTTTTT
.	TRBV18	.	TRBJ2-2	CASSPRRPQDTGELFF	TGTGCCAGCTCACCAAGGAGGCCTCAGGACACCGGGGAGCTGTTTTTT
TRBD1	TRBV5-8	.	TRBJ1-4	CASSLGTGVATNEKLFF	TGTGCCAGCAGCCTCGGGACAGGGGTTGCAACTAATGAAAAACTGTTTTTT
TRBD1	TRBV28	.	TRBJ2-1	CASSSFRDRGYNEQFF	TGTGCCAGCAGTTCCTTCCGGGACAGAGGCTACAATGAGCAGTTCTTC
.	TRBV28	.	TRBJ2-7	CASSTLREQYF	TGTGCCAGCAGTACCCTACGCGAGCAGTACTTC
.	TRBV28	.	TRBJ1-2	CASSLWGRRNYGYTF	TGTGCCAGCAGTCTTTGGGGGCGACGGAACTATGGCTACACCTTC
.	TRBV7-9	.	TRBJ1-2	CASSLRDTYGYTF	TGTGCCAGCAGCTTACGGGACACCTATGGCTACACCTTC
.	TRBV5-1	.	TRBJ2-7	CASSLTDEQYF	TGCGCCAGCAGCTTAACAGACGAGCAGTACTTC
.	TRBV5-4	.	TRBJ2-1	CASSRPGPTNNEQFF	TGTGCCAGCAGCCGGCCAGGGCCCACTAACAATGAGCAGTTCTTC
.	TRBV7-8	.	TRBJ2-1	CASSLIGAEQFF	TGTGCCAGCAGCTTAATTGGGGCTGAGCAGTTCTTC
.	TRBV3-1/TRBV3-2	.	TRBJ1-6	CASSQESYYSPLHF	TGTGCCAGCAGCCAAGAGTCCTATTATTCACCCCTCCACTTT
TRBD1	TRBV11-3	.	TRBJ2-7	CASSRQGPTYEQYF	TGTGCCAGCAGCCGACAGGGGCCCACCTACGAGCAGTACTTC
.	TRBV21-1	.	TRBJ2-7	CASSERLAGGAYEQYF	TGTGCCAGCAGCGAAAGGTTAGCGGGGGGGGCCTACGAGCAGTACTTC
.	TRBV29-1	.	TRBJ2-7	CSVVEGGPYEQYF	TGCAGCGTTGTAGAGGGGGGGCCCTACGAGCAGTACTTC
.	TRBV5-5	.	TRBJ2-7	CASSLAPTGWSYEQYF	TGTGCCAGCAGCTTGGCCCCGACAGGATGGTCCTACGAGCAGTACTTC
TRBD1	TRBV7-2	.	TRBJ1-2	CASSADRGRYGYTF	TGTGCCAGCAGCGCCGACAGGGGGCGGTATGGCTACACCTTC
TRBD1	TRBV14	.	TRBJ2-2	CASSPHTGTGLAGELFF	TGTGCCAGCAGCCCCCACACCGGGACAGGGCTCGCCGGGGAGCTGTTTTTT
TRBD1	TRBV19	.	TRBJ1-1	CASSGTGSTEAFF	TGTGCCAGTAGTGGGACAGGGTCCACTGAAGCTTTCTTT
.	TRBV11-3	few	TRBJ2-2	CASSLAGVTGELFF	TGTGCCAGCAGCTTAGCAGGGGTCACCGGGGAGCTGTTTTTT
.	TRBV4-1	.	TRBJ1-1	CASSLIKVGGNTEAFF	TGCGCCAGCAGCCTTATCAAGGTGGGGGGGAACACTGAAGCTTTCTTT
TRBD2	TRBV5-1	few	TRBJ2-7	CASSFLPGGISYEQYF	TGCGCCAGCAGCTTCTTACCGGGGGGAATCTCCTACGAGCAGTACTTC
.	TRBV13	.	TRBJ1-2	CASSLAWVPFGGLYGYTF	TGTGCCAGCAGCTTAGCCTGGGTCCCTTTCGGTGGACTCTATGGCTACACCTTC
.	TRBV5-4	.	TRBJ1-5	CASSSGQNQPQHF	TGTGCCAGCAGCTCCGGACAGAATCAGCCCCAGCATTTT
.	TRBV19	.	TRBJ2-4	CASSRQGSKNIQYF	TGTGCCAGTAGTCGGCAGGGCTCCAAAAACATTCAGTACTTC
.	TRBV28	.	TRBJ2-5	CASSLYQETQYF	TGTGCCAGCAGCCTGTACCAAGAGACCCAGTACTTC
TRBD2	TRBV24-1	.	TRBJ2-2	CATSEPGTSSTGELFF	TGTGCCACCAGTGAGCCCGGGACTAGCAGCACCGGGGAGCTGTTTTTT
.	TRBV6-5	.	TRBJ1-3	CASRQGNGNTIYF	TGTGCCAGCAGACAGGGAAACGGAAACACCATATATTTT
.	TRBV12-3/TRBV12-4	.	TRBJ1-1	CASSLDGAAKAFF	TGTGCCAGCAGTCTAGATGGCGCAGCGAAAGCTTTCTTT
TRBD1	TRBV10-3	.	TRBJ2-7	CAISEGTGEREQYF	TGTGCCATCAGTGAGGGGACAGGGGAACGCGAGCAGTACTTC
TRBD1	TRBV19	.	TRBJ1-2	CASSTGQGYGYTF	TGTGCCAGTAGTACCGGACAGGGTTATGGCTACACCTTC
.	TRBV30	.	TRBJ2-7	CAWTPLGQGNYEQYF	TGTGCCTGGACCCCACTGGGGCAGGGCAACTACGAGCAGTACTTC
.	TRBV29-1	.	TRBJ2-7	CSVASDSYEQYF	TGCAGCGTTGCTAGCGACTCCTACGAGCAGTACTTC
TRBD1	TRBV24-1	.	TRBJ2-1	CATRGRQGAGGNEQFF	TGTGCCACCAGAGGCCGGCAGGGGGCGGGCGGTAATGAGCAGTTCTTC
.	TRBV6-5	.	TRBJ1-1	CASSPPGVTEAFF	TGTGCCAGCAGTCCCCCGGGGGTAACTGAAGCTTTCTTT
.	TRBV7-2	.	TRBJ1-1	CASSFVGPPEAFF	TGTGCCAGCAGCTTTGTTGGGCCCCCTGAAGCTTTCTTT
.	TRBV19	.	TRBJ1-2	CASSIYQSLYGYTF	TGTGCCAGTAGTATATACCAGTCTCTTTATGGCTACACCTTC
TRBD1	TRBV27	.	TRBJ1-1	CASSPGQGARTEAFF	TGTGCCAGCAGTCCGGGACAGGGGGCTCGTACTGAAGCTTTCTTT
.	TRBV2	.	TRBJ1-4	CASSFPGVGEKLFF	TGTGCCAGCAGTTTTCCAGGGGTGGGGGAAAAACTGTTTTTT
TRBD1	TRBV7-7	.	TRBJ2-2	CASSLSIGTANTGELFF	TGTGCTAGCAGCTTAAGCATAGGGACAGCGAACACCGGGGAGCTGTTTTTT
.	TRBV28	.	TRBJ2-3	CASSPYTDTQYF	TGTGCCAGCAGCCCTTACACAGATACGCAGTATTTT
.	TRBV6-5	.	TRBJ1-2	CASRMTVADGYTF	TGTGCCAGCAGGATGACAGTTGCGGACGGCTACACCTTC
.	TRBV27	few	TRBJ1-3	CASSLSGSSGNTIYF	TGTGCCAGCAGTTTATCTGGCAGCTCTGGAAACACCATATATTTT